The sequence of this T cell receptor (beta chain) was determined in a study of T cell responses to AZD1222 COVID-19 vaccine. Study conclusions and caveats: Repertoires in all cases were sampled only once the peak T cell response had passed. Vaccination with two AZD1222 doses was followed by a rise in Spike-specific TCR breadth and depth.

The CDR3 is 14 residues long. V lost 1 base and J lost 5, with 9 bases in between. The V gene's germline CDR1 is LGHDT and CDR2 YNNKEL (reference sequence). TCRdb's copy holds only in-frame clones and misses some; the assay was immunoSEQ multiplex PCR. The sample carries roughly 93,000 clones, roughly 85% recorded once. With respect to this clone: Its antigen is not identified.

The receptor's source is an adult in good health. The V and J genes are TRBV3-1 (or the pseudogene TRBV3-2) and TRBJ1-5; D unresolved. The sequenced sample was peripheral blood, obtained on day 0 of AZD1222 vaccination. CDR3 in DNA: TGTGCCAGCAGCCAAGGAGGAGCCTATCAGCCCCAGCATTTT. Translation gives CASSQGGAYQPQHF.